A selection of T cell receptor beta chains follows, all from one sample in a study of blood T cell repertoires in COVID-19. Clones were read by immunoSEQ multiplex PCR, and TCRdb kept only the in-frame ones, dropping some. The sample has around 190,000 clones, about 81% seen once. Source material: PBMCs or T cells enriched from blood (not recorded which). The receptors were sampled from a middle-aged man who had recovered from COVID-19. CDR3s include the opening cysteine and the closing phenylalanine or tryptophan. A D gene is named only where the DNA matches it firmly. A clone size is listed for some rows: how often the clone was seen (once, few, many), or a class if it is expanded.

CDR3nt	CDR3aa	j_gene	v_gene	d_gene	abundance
TGTGCCAGCCGGACCTCGAGGACAGGGGAGTACAATGAGCAGTTCTTC	CASRTSRTGEYNEQFF	TRBJ2-1	TRBV27	TRBD1	NA
TGCGCCAGCAGTGAGACTAGTCGGGCCGGGGAGCTGTTTTTT	CASSETSRAGELFF	TRBJ2-2	TRBV10-1	NA	many
TGTGCCAGCAGCTTAGGTCTTAGCGATAATTCACCCCTCCACTTT	CASSLGLSDNSPLHF	TRBJ1-6	TRBV7-9	NA	NA
TGCGCCAGCAGCTTGCCGGGGAATGAAAAACTGTTTTTT	CASSLPGNEKLFF	TRBJ1-4	TRBV5-1	NA	NA
TGTGCCAGCAGTTATGGCGGGAGAACCGGGGAGCTGTTTTTT	CASSYGGRTGELFF	TRBJ2-2	TRBV6-5	TRBD2	few
TGTGCCAGCAGCCAGAAAGCGGGGTTCAATGAGCAGTTCTTC	CASSQKAGFNEQFF	TRBJ2-1	TRBV7-2	TRBD2	once
TGTGCCAGCAGTGATCAGGCCAGGGGGCAAACTAATGAAAAACTGTTTTTT	CASSDQARGQTNEKLFF	TRBJ1-4	TRBV2	TRBD1	NA
TGCGCCAACCCTAGAGAGGGACAGGGACTGATCTACTCTGGAAACACCATATATTTT	CANPREGQGLIYSGNTIYF	TRBJ1-3	TRBV23-1	TRBD1	NA
TGTGCCAGCAGCGAAAGACAGGGGAGGAAGGAAAAACTGTTTTTT	CASSERQGRKEKLFF	TRBJ1-4	TRBV11-2	TRBD1	NA
TGTGCCAGCAGACAGGGGTTAGGGAACACTGAAGCTTTCTTT	CASRQGLGNTEAFF	TRBJ1-1	TRBV9	TRBD1	once
TGTGCCAGCAGCCACATGGGCAAGGGGACCTACGAGCAGTACTTC	CASSHMGKGTYEQYF	TRBJ2-7	TRBV5-4	NA	few
TGCAGCGCCACTGACAGCGTCAATCAGCCCCAGCATTTT	CSATDSVNQPQHF	TRBJ1-5	TRBV29-1	NA	few
TGCGCCAGCAGCCTTGAGAGCCCCTATAATTCACCCCTCCACTTT	CASSLESPYNSPLHF	TRBJ1-6	TRBV4-1	NA	NA
TGTGCCAGCAGCTGGGAAGAGGCGAGGGGGTACAATGAGCAGTTCTTC	CASSWEEARGYNEQFF	TRBJ2-1	TRBV5-5	NA	NA
TGTGCCAGCAGTTCTGACAATGAGCAGTTCTTC	CASSSDNEQFF	TRBJ2-1	TRBV6-2/TRBV6-3	NA	NA
TGTGCCAGCAAATCAATTCCTAACGGCGGGACTGAAGCTTTCTTT	CASKSIPNGGTEAFF	TRBJ1-1	TRBV7-8	NA	NA
TGTGCCAGCTCACCGGACAGGGAAGCTTTCTTT	CASSPDREAFF	TRBJ1-1	TRBV18	TRBD1	once
TGCGCCAGCAGGGCTGTTCCGGAGGGACAGGTCCTCTCCTACGAGCAGTACTTC	CASRAVPEGQVLSYEQYF	TRBJ2-7	TRBV10-1	TRBD1	NA
TGTGCCAGCAGCTTGACTAGCCAACACTACGAGCAGTACTTC	CASSLTSQHYEQYF	TRBJ2-7	TRBV7-8	TRBD2	NA
TGTGCTAGTGGTTTGGTACTAGACAGGGGCTCTGGAAACACCATATATTTT	CASGLVLDRGSGNTIYF	TRBJ1-3	TRBV12-5	TRBD1	NA
TGTGCCAGCAGTTTTGGCGGGAGGGCCGGCATTCAGTACTTC	CASSFGGRAGIQYF	TRBJ2-4	TRBV27	TRBD2	once
TGTGCCAGCAGCTTACGAGTTAACACCGGGGAGCTGTTTTTT	CASSLRVNTGELFF	TRBJ2-2	TRBV7-8	NA	NA
TGTGCCAGCAGCCGCGGGGGCTTTAGGGATTCACCCCTCCACTTT	CASSRGGFRDSPLHF	TRBJ1-6	TRBV7-6	NA	NA
TGTGCCAGCTTGGGTTGGCGCGGTGAAGCTTTCTTT	CASLGWRGEAFF	TRBJ1-1	TRBV12-3/TRBV12-4	NA	NA
TGTGCCAGCGGGCCCAGGGGTGAAAAACTGTTTTTT	CASGPRGEKLFF	TRBJ1-4	TRBV27	NA	NA